The next 7 T cell receptor beta chains were all read from a single sample in a study of blood T cell repertoires in COVID-19. Profiled with immunoSEQ multiplex PCR; TCRdb holds only in-frame clones, not every one. The sample yields 150,000 to 200,000 clones, roughly nine tenths seen once. The sample comprised peripheral blood. The receptors shown here come from a man between 65 and 85 years old with active or convalescent COVID-19.

This chain uses TRBV3-1 (or the pseudogene TRBV3-2) with TRBJ2-7, with D possibly TRBD1 on 6 matching bases. With 4 bases removed from V and 6 bases from J, the gap between germline ends came to 13 bases. The CDR3 is 13 residues long. In germline, CDR1 is LGHDT, CDR2 YNNKEL (reference sequence). The CDR3 sequence: CASSPFHRAEQYF. The DNA of the CDR3 is TGTGCCAGCAGCCCATTCCACAGGGCCGAGCAGTACTTC.

V is TRBV9 and J is TRBJ2-1, with 10 bases matching TRBD2. Losses at the gene ends were 0 bases for V and 5 bases for J; bases not matched to a gene: 5. Germline assignment: CDR1 SGDLS and CDR2 YYNGEE. This CDR3 has 16 amino acids. The CDR3 nucleotides read TGTGCCAGCAGCGTAGTTAGCGGGGGGTCCCACAATGAGCAGTTCTTC. As protein: CASSVVSGGSHNEQFF.

The rearrangement links TRBV3-1 (or the pseudogene TRBV3-2) to TRBJ2-5; 7 bases are shared with TRBD2. The germline V gene has CDR1 LGHDT and CDR2 YNNKEL (reference sequence). The CDR3 totals 16 residues. With 7 bases clipped from V and 1 base from J, the junction kept 12 bases outside the gene matches. The CDR3 loop reads CASTKTTRTSQETQYF. In DNA form, the CDR3 reads TGTGCCAGCACCAAAACGACCAGGACTAGCCAAGAGACCCAGTACTTC.

The chain carries TRBV28 and TRBJ2-1; 10 bases match TRBD1. The CDR3 extends over 15 amino acids. With 4 bases clipped from V and 9 bases from J, the junction kept 9 bases outside the gene matches. Germline-derived CDR1 and CDR2 are MDHEN and SYDVKM. Written as DNA, the CDR3 is TGTGCCAGCAGTTACCGGGACAGGGGCTTTGGTGAGCAGTTCTTC. Its translation: CASSYRDRGFGEQFF.

The chain carries TRBV14 and TRBJ2-7, with 12 positions matching TRBD2. Trimming cost V 1 base and J 5 bases; bases outside gene matches: 6. This CDR3 is 16 amino acids long. The V gene's germline CDR1 is SGHDN and CDR2 FVKESK. CDR3 sequence: CASSQVLGLAGNEQYF. The CDR3 region has the DNA TGTGCCAGCAGCCAAGTTTTAGGACTAGCGGGAAACGAGCAGTACTTC.

The V call is TRBV7-2, the J call TRBJ1-3; perhaps TRBD1 as D (5 bases). Deletions cut 3 bases from V and 3 bases from J, with 9 bases between. The V gene's germline CDR1 is SGHTA and CDR2 FQGNSA. This CDR3 comprises 14 residues. CDR3 nucleotides: TGTGCCAGCAGCTTGCAGGGACTTGGAAACACCATATATTTT. Protein sequence: CASSLQGLGNTIYF.

In this sample, this clone turned up a few times. This chain links TRBV20-1 with TRBJ2-1; TRBD1 matches 7 bases. CDR3 length equals 13 residues. CDR1 and CDR2 from the germline V gene are DFQATT and SNEGSKA (reference sequence). V gave up 3 bases and J gave up 9 bases; unmatched junction bases: 8. The CDR3: CSASSGDRGEQFF. The CDR3 coding sequence is TGCAGTGCTAGTAGTGGGGACAGAGGTGAGCAGTTCTTC.